Listed below are T cell receptor beta chains from one sample, sequenced in a study of beta chain features in type 1 diabetes. Only in-frame clones appear in the TCRdb table, and some are missing; sequencing was by immunoSEQ multiplex PCR. Among approximately 15,000 clones listed, 65% to 85% were seen once. What was sequenced was stem cell memory CD4+ T cells from blood. Receptors were obtained from a woman in her late teens or twenties with type 1 diabetes. CDR3s include the opening cysteine and the closing phenylalanine or tryptophan. D genes are given only for firm matches. A row's size may be missing; if present it is once, few, many or a size class.

>TRBV7-2|few|TRBJ2-1|16|.
TGTGCCAGCACCCTTCACGGGGCTAGCGAGGGCAATGAGCAGTTCTTC
CASTLHGASEGNEQFF
>TRBV30|.|TRBJ1-2|11|.
TGTGCCTGGAGTGTAACTGATGGCTACACCTTC
CAWSVTDGYTF
>TRBV6-6|few|TRBJ2-7|11|.
TGTGCCAGCAGGACTTGGTACGAGCAGTACTTC
CASRTWYEQYF
>TRBV19|.|TRBJ2-7|15|TRBD1
TGTGCCAGTAGTAAGTCGGGACAGGGGCTCTACGAGCAGTACTTC
CASSKSGQGLYEQYF
>TRBV10-3|.|TRBJ2-7|14|.
TGTGCCATCAGCCGTCCGGACTTTTCCTACGAGCAGTACTTC
CAISRPDFSYEQYF
>TRBV6-1|.|TRBJ2-5|14|TRBD1
TGTGCCAGCAGGAGGACAGGATATTTGGAGACCCAGTACTTC
CASRRTGYLETQYF
>TRBV29-1|.|TRBJ1-1|12|.
TGCAGTGGGGGGGGCCTGAACACTGAAGCTTTCTTT
CSGGGLNTEAFF
>TRBV7-9|few|TRBJ2-3|13|.
TGTGCCAGCACTCCCAGGGGCACAGATACGCAGTATTTT
CASTPRGTDTQYF
>TRBV29-1|few|TRBJ2-7|12|.
TGCAGCGTTGAAAAGTCGGGTTCAGTGCAGTACTTC
CSVEKSGSVQYF
>TRBV30|.|TRBJ2-5|13|.
TGTGCCTGGAGAATGGACGGGGTAAAGACCCAGTACTTC
CAWRMDGVKTQYF
>TRBV5-1|.|TRBJ2-6|15|.
TGCGCCAGCAGCTTAGGGGCAGCTGGGGCCAACGTCCTGACTTTC
CASSLGAAGANVLTF
>TRBV5-6|.|TRBJ2-5|12|.
TGTGCCAGCAGCTTTGGAGGCGAGACCCAGTACTTC
CASSFGGETQYF
>TRBV18|.|TRBJ2-2|16|TRBD2
TGTGCCAGCTCGCCTATAGCGGGGGCCCCCACCGGGGAGCTGTTTTTT
CASSPIAGAPTGELFF
>TRBV7-9|.|TRBJ2-1|13|.
TGTGCCAGCAGCCCTAGGGGGGGCAATGAGCAGTTCTTC
CASSPRGGNEQFF
>TRBV5-1|once|TRBJ1-3|15|TRBD1
TGCGCCAGCAGCTTGGGTTCGACAGGGGGAAACACCATATATTTT
CASSLGSTGGNTIYF
>TRBV7-2|.|TRBJ2-3|15|TRBD2
TGTGCCAGCAGCTTAGAAGGCGGGAGGTGGGATACGCAGTATTTT
CASSLEGGRWDTQYF
>TRBV19|few|TRBJ2-1|16|TRBD1
TGTGCCAGCCAAGTTTATTCAGGGACAGGGAACAATGAGCAGTTCTTC
CASQVYSGTGNNEQFF
>TRBV4-3|.|TRBJ1-3|13|.
TGCGCCAGCAGCCAAATCTCAGGGGACACCATATATTTT
CASSQISGDTIYF
>TRBV11-2|few|TRBJ2-1|15|TRBD2
TGTGCCAGCAGCGCAGCGGGACTAGCGGGAGTAAGTCTATTCTTC
CASSAAGLAGVSLFF
>TRBV14|.|TRBJ2-5|12|.
TGTGCCAGCAGCCAAGATTCCCTGACAGAGTACTTC
CASSQDSLTEYF
>TRBV11-2|.|TRBJ2-3|15|.
TGTGCCAGCAGCGCCGGACTCGATTGGCCCGATACGCAGTATTTT
CASSAGLDWPDTQYF
>TRBV10-1|.|TRBJ2-1|13|TRBD2
TGCGCCAGCAGTGCACAGCGGGACTCCGGAACGTTCTTC
CASSAQRDSGTFF
>TRBV5-4|.|TRBJ1-2|16|TRBD1
TGTGCCAGCAGCCCACCCCCGACAGGGGGCGCGAAGGGCTACACCTTC
CASSPPPTGGAKGYTF
>TRBV18|.|TRBJ1-2|14|TRBD1
TGTGCCAGCTCACCAACAGGGGGCGCGGATGGCTACACCTTC
CASSPTGGADGYTF